The 25 T cell receptor beta chains below were found in one sample sequenced in a study of blood T cell repertoires in COVID-19 (dated by TCRdb to about 2020). The library was obtained by the immunoSEQ multiplex PCR assay. The clones in this table, taken by TCRdb from immuneACCESS, are in-frame only. Not every clone is retained; where verified, under half of the shortfall comes from an unresolved V gene, and the cause of the rest is unknown. The sample has hundreds of thousands of clones on record, approximately 91% of them singletons. The biggest ten clones account for 0.65% to 0.85% of the sample. The specimen sequenced was peripheral blood. The receptors were sampled from a man aged 40-55 years with acute or convalescent COVID-19.

The chain has TRBV18 and TRBJ1-2; D uncertain. CDR3 length: 13 amino acids. CDR1 and CDR2 from the germline V gene are KGHSH and LQKENI. V lost 2 bases and J 2 bases, leaving 6 bases between the germline ends. Here the CDR3 DNA reads TGTGCCAGCTCACCAGAGACAAACTATGGCTACACCTTC. It translates to CASSPETNYGYTF.

This sequence joins TRBV11-3 and TRBJ2-7, with D maybe TRBD2 (6 bases). CDR1 is SGHNT and CDR2 is YENEEA in the germline V gene. The CDR3 runs 14 residues. V lost 5 bases, J lost 2 bases, and 13 bases lay in between. CDR3 sequence: CASSPGTATYEQYF. The CDR3 DNA reads as TGTGCCAGCAGCCCCGGGACTGCAACCTACGAGCAGTACTTC.

The rearrangement joins TRBV6-5 to TRBJ2-1, with 8 bases lining up with TRBD1. Trimming took 6 bases from V and 9 from J; bases not matched to a gene: 10. Germline lookup yields CDR1 MNHEY and CDR2 SVGAGI. This CDR3 is 14 amino acids long. CDR3 loop: CASSVTGDWGEQFF. The DNA of the CDR3 is TGTGCCAGCAGCGTGACAGGGGATTGGGGTGAGCAGTTCTTC.

The chain has TRBV20-1 and TRBJ1-4, with TRBD1 as a possible D gene (5 bases). This CDR3 is built from 16 residues. CDR1 and CDR2 (germline): DFQATT, SNEGSKA (reference sequence). Deletions cut 3 bases from V and 0 bases from J, with 14 bases between. This CDR3 reads CSASSGDDSTNEKLFF. CDR3 DNA sequence: TGCAGTGCTAGTTCGGGGGATGATTCAACTAATGAAAAACTGTTTTTT.

This chain connects TRBV4-3 to TRBJ2-2; 13 bases map to TRBD2. This CDR3 has 21 residues. V gave up 0 bases and J gave up 5 bases; unmatched junction bases: 15. Germline V gene lookup returns CDR1 LGHNA and CDR2 YSLEER. This CDR3 is CASSQDPRTSGRGKGTGELFF. The CDR3 region has the DNA TGCGCCAGCAGCCAAGATCCTCGGACTAGCGGGAGAGGGAAGGGGACCGGGGAGCTGTTTTTT.

This chain joins TRBV7-2 and TRBJ1-1; 9 bases fit TRBD1. From germline, CDR1 is SGHTA and CDR2 FQGNSA. The trim removed 4 bases at V and 0 bases at J, leaving 6 bases unmatched. The CDR3 contains 16 residues. The CDR3 loop reads CASSSQGTGLNTEAFF. CDR3 nucleotides: TGTGCCAGCAGCTCGCAAGGGACAGGGTTGAACACTGAAGCTTTCTTT.

The chain couples TRBV5-1 to TRBJ1-2; 7 nucleotides align to TRBD1. V shed 0 bases and J 4 bases; nucleotides not matched to a gene: 0. This CDR3 contains 13 residues. Germline CDR1 and CDR2: SGHRS and YFSETQ. The CDR3 bases are TGCGCCAGCAGCTTGGGGGACAGCTATGGCTACACCTTC. This encodes CASSLGDSYGYTF.

The chain carries TRBV30 and TRBJ2-1, with TRBD2 matching 10 bases. Trimming removed 2 bases from V and 8 bases from J; junction bases left unmatched: 12. The CDR3 consists of 16 residues. Per germline, CDR1 GTSNPN and CDR2 SVGIG (reference sequence). CDR3 protein: CAWSYELAGSLDEQFF. The CDR3 nucleotides read TGTGCCTGGAGTTATGAACTAGCGGGATCCTTGGATGAGCAGTTCTTC. Supplemented by reference TRBV30 and TRBJ2-1, the full variable domain reads SQTIHQWPATLVQPVGSPLSLECTVEGTSNPNLYWYRQAAGRGLQLLFYSVGIGQISSEVPQNLSASRPQDRQFILSSKKLLLSDSGFYLCAWSYELAGSLDEQFFGPGTRLTVL.

This clone was recorded once. The chain joins TRBV12-3 or TRBV12-4 to TRBJ2-1, with D possibly TRBD1 on 5 matching bases. V lost 6 bases, J lost 0 bases, and 6 bases lay in between. The CDR3 is 13 residues long. The CDR3 reads CASRRGSYNEQFF. The CDR3 nucleotides are TGTGCCAGCAGAAGGGGCTCCTACAATGAGCAGTTCTTC.

This chain links TRBV29-1 with TRBJ2-3; D remains unclear. Trimming stripped 7 bases from V and 5 bases from J, with 7 bases between. Looked up from germline, CDR1 is SQVTM and CDR2 is ANQGSEA. This CDR3 spans 10 amino acids. The DNA for the CDR3 is TGCAGCGCCCTTAAAGATACGCAGTATTTT. It specifies CSALKDTQYF.

This clone was counted a single time. The chain employs TRBV10-3 and TRBJ1-2; D is perhaps TRBD1 (6 bases). The CDR3 has 13 residues. Trimming took 11 bases from V and 2 from J, leaving 15 bases between them. In germline, CDR1 is ENHRY, CDR2 SYGVKD. CDR3 sequence: CALQTGSNYGYTF. The CDR3 nucleotides are TGTGCCCTCCAAACAGGGTCGAACTATGGCTACACCTTC.

The chain joins TRBV11-2 to TRBJ1-5; D is perhaps TRBD1 (6 bases). CDR1 and CDR2 (germline): SGHAT, FQNNGV. The germline V and J ends were trimmed by 1 base and 4 bases, with 11 bases remaining between them. This CDR3 is 15 amino acids long. CDR3 nucleotides: TGTGCCAGCAGCTTAGGCGGGGGGCAAAATCAGCCCCAGCATTTT. This encodes CASSLGGGQNQPQHF. Full variable domain (missing parts from reference TRBV11-2 and TRBJ1-5): EAGVAQSPRYKIIEKRQSVAFWCNPISGHATLYWYQQILGQGPKLLIQFQNNGVVDDSQLPKDRFSAERLKGVDSTLKIQPAKLEDSAVYLCASSLGGGQNQPQHFGDGTRLSIL.

The chain has TRBV27 and TRBJ2-6; tentative D call: TRBD1 (5 bases). The CDR3 is 16 residues long. Trimming left V 1 base short and J 4 bases short, with 11 bases between. Germline assignment: CDR1 MNHEY and CDR2 SMNVEV (reference sequence). This CDR3 is CASSLFRVAGANVLTF. CDR3 bases: TGTGCCAGCAGTTTATTCAGGGTTGCAGGGGCCAACGTCCTGACTTTC.

The rearrangement uses TRBV6-5 and TRBJ2-7; tentatively, D is TRBD2 (7 bases). This CDR3 is 12 amino acids long. Germline V gene sequence: CDR1 MNHEY, CDR2 SVGAGI. Trimming removed 2 bases at V and 9 bases at J, with 11 bases between. The CDR3 loop is CASSYKGGRQYF. Here the CDR3 DNA reads TGTGCCAGCAGTTACAAGGGGGGGAGGCAGTACTTC.

The chain is built from TRBV19 and TRBJ1-3; TRBD1 might be the D (5 bases). The CDR3 totals 17 residues. Germline values: CDR1 LNHDA, CDR2 SQIVND (reference sequence). V was trimmed by 5 bases and J by 0 bases, leaving 17 bases between them. CDR3 amino acids: CASSPAVGGASGNTIYF. CDR3 in DNA: TGTGCCAGTAGTCCTGCCGTGGGGGGAGCCTCTGGAAACACCATATATTTT.

This clone was observed a single time. The rearrangement links TRBV19 to TRBJ2-7; 9 bases map to TRBD1. Germline trimming cut 6 bases from V and 6 bases from J; bases unmatched to any gene: 6. The V gene's germline CDR1 is LNHDA and CDR2 SQIVND (reference sequence). The CDR3 spans 13 residues. The CDR3 DNA is TGTGCCAGTAGGAAAACAGGGGGCGGCGAGCAGTACTTC. It translates to CASRKTGGGEQYF.

The chain carries TRBV6-2 or TRBV6-3 and TRBJ1-1; tentative D call: TRBD1 (5 bases). This CDR3 spans 15 amino acids. V was shortened by 4 bases and J by 5 bases, with 17 bases between the two germline ends. The germline gives CDR1 MNHEY, CDR2 SVGEGT. Here the CDR3 reads CASSSTSRGRTEAFF. For the CDR3, the DNA is TGTGCCAGCAGTTCTACCTCAAGGGGTCGGACTGAAGCTTTCTTT.

The chain couples TRBV7-9 to TRBJ2-1, with TRBD1 matching over 10 bases. Per germline, CDR1 SEHNR and CDR2 FQNEAQ (reference sequence). With 8 bases clipped from V and 8 bases from J, the junction kept 6 bases outside the gene matches. CDR3 length equals 13 residues. CDR3 protein: CASRDRGIDEQFF. CDR3 DNA: TGTGCCAGCCGGGACAGGGGAATCGATGAGCAGTTCTTC.

This rearrangement joins TRBV19 to TRBJ1-2, with a weak D call TRBD1 (5 bases). V was shortened by 8 bases and J by 9 bases, with 19 bases between the two germline ends. From germline, CDR1 is LNHDA and CDR2 SQIVND (reference sequence). The CDR3 length is 13 residues. The CDR3 loop is CASSRDFDGRYTF. The CDR3 bases are TGTGCCAGTTCTAGGGACTTTGACGGGCGCTACACCTTC.

The genes are TRBV18 and TRBJ2-2; D possibly corresponds to TRBD2 (5 bases). The length of the CDR3 is 17 residues. The germline gives CDR1 KGHSH, CDR2 LQKENI. V was trimmed by 5 bases and J by 0 bases, leaving 16 bases between them. The CDR3 is CASSLKEGAANTGELFF. DNA of the CDR3: TGTGCCAGCTCATTGAAAGAGGGTGCCGCGAACACCGGGGAGCTGTTTTTT.

The count of this clone is one. The chain links TRBV10-3 to TRBJ2-1, with 10 nucleotides matching TRBD2. CDR1 is ENHRY, CDR2 SYGVKD, per germline. V gave up 6 bases and J gave up 5 bases; unmatched junction bases: 10. This CDR3 spans 16 amino acids. This CDR3 is CAIRTYLAGVHNEQFF. The CDR3 DNA sequence: TGTGCCATCAGAACCTACCTAGCGGGGGTGCACAATGAGCAGTTCTTC.

The CDR3 sequence: CASSIGPGGLSGNTIYF. CDR3 DNA sequence: TGTGCCAGTAGTATAGGGCCGGGAGGCCTCTCTGGAAACACCATATATTTT. The gene calls are TRBV19 and TRBJ1-3; D remains ambiguous. Trimming cost V 1 base and J 0 bases, with 13 bases left between them. The V gene's germline CDR1 is LNHDA and CDR2 SQIVND (reference sequence). This CDR3 is built from 17 residues.

The V call is TRBV19, the J call TRBJ1-5; D perhaps matches TRBD1 (5 bases). This CDR3 has 15 amino acids. Germline V gene lookup returns CDR1 LNHDA and CDR2 SQIVND (reference sequence). Trimming pared 5 bases from V and 3 bases from J, leaving 14 bases between. The DNA of the CDR3 is TGTGCCAGTAGTGCTGACAGAGGTCTCAATCAGCCCCAGCATTTT. This translates into CASSADRGLNQPQHF.

The chain has TRBV6-4 and TRBJ2-1; 9 bases fit TRBD2. V was clipped by 0 bases and J by 9 bases; unmatched bases: 6. Germline V gives CDR1 MRHNA, CDR2 SNTAGT. This CDR3 is 15 amino acids long. The CDR3: CASSDSGASGVEQFF. DNA of the CDR3: TGTGCCAGCAGTGACTCAGGGGCTAGCGGGGTTGAGCAGTTCTTC.

This clone was seen only a few times. The rearrangement uses TRBV15 and TRBJ1-1, with TRBD1 matching 7 bases. V was clipped by 10 bases and J by 0 bases; unmatched bases: 2. Per the germline V gene, CDR1 is LNHNV and CDR2 is YYDKDF (reference sequence). The CDR3 contains 12 residues. CDR3 nucleotide sequence: TGTGCCATACAGGGGTTGAACACTGAAGCTTTCTTT. Protein sequence: CAIQGLNTEAFF. Using reference TRBV15 and TRBJ1-1 for the parts outside the CDR3, the full variable domain is DAMVIQNPRYQVTQFGKPVTLSCSQTLNHNVMYWYQQKSSQAPKLLFHYYDKDFNNEADTPDNFQSRRPNTSFCFLDIRSPGLGDTAMYLCAIQGLNTEAFFGQGTRLTVV.